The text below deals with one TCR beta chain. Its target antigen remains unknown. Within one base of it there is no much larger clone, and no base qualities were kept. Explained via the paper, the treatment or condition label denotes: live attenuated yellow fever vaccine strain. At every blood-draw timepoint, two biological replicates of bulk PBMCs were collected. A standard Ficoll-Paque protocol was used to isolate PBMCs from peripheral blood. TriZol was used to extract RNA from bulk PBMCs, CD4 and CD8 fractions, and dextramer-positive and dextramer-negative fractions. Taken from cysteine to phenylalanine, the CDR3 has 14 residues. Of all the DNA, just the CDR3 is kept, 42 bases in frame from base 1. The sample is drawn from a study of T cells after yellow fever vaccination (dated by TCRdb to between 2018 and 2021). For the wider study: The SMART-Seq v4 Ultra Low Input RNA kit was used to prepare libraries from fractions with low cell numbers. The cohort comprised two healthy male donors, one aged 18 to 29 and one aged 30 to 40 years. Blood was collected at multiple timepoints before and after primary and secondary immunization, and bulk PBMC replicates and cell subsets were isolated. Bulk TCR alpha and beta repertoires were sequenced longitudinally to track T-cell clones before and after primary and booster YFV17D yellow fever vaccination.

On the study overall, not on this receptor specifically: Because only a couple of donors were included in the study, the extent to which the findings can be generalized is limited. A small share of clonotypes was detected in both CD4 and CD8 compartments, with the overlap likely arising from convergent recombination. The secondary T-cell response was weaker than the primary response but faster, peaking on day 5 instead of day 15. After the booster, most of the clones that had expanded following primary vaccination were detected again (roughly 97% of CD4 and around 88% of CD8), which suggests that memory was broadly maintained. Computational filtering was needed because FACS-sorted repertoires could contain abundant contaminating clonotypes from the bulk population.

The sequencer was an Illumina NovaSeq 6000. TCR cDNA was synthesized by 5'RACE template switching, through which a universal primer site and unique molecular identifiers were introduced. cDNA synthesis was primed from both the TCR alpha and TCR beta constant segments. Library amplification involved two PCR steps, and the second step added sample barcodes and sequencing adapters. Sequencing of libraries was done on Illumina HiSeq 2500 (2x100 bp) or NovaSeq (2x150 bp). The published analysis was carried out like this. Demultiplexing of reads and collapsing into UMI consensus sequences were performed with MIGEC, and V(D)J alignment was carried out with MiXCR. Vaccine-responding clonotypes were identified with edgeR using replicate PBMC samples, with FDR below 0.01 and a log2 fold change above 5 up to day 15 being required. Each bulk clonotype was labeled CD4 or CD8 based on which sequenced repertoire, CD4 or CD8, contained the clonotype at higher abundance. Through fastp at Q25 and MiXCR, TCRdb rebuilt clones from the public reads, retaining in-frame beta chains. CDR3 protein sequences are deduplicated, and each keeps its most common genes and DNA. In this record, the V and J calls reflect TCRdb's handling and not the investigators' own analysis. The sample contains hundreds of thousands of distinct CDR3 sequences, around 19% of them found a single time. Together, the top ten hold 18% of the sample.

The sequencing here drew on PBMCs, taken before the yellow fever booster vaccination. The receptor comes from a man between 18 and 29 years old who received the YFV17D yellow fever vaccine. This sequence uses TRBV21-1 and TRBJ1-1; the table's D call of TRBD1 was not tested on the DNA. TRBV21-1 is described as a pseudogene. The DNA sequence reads TGTGCCAGCAGCACCCCTCACCTTAACACTGAAGCTTTCTTT. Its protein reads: CASSTPHLNTEAFF.